The clone carrying this TCR beta chain was seen a few times. Its antigen is not known. This sample is part of a study of CD8+ T cells in alopecia areata. Study-level points and caveats: Shared TCR sequences were less clear between patients than in mice, possibly partly from HLA diversity. Scalp sample data also include resident alphabeta T cells from normal skin.

Patients with alopecia areata provided lesional scalp punch biopsies as well as peripheral blood. CD4+ and CD8+ T cells were sorted from PBMCs stained for CD3, CD4 and CD8. Isolated RNA was reverse transcribed into cDNA used as the sequencing template. Clones were read by immunoSEQ multiplex PCR, and TCRdb kept only the in-frame ones, dropping some. The repertoire holds 120,000 or so clones, 45% to 50% seen once, with about 11% in the top ten. The CDR3 contains 14 residues. Per germline, CDR1 SQVTM and CDR2 ANQGSEA. V was pared by 8 bases and J by 4 bases, with 17 bases between. This TCR was recovered from a human donor with alopecia areata. The source material was NKG2D-low CD8+ T cells sorted from blood. This rearrangement joins TRBV29-1 to TRBJ2-2, with a tentative D call TRBD2 (6 bases). The CDR3 is CSRRSGAGTGELFF. CDR3 DNA sequence: TGCAGCCGACGGTCGGGAGCGGGCACCGGGGAGCTGTTTTTT.